The 21 T cell receptor beta chains below come from one sample, sequenced in a study of regulatory T cells in long-lasting Graves disease (dated by TCRdb to 2020 to 2022). The receptor library was made with multiplex PCR. Sequencing was carried out with an Illumina HiSeq 4000. TCR beta libraries were built with iRepertoire HTBI primers and Arm-PCR amplification of CDR3 regions. The raw public reads went through TCRdb reprocessing: fastp at Q25, MiXCR clone calling, in-frame beta chains kept. One record per CDR3 amino acid sequence lists the most common genes and DNA. The sample includes a few hundred thousand distinct CDR3 sequences, with about a sixth observed a single time. The ten biggest clones cover roughly 21% of the sample. The time point label here, explained by the study, means: newly diagnosed GD, antithyroid drugs for less than 3 months. For both TCR sequencing and RNA sequencing, RNA was extracted from PBMCs in TRIzol.

The same sample was also studied in work on T cells in Graves' hyperthyroidism and ophthalmopathy.

The sample here was peripheral blood mononuclear cells (PBMCs), taken at new diagnosis, from a patient treated with antithyroid drugs. The origin of the receptors is a woman between 18 and 30 years old with Graves disease. Donor details come from another sample of the same person, matched by shared clones.

This clonotype has at least ten counts. This rearrangement joins TRBV2 to TRBJ2-7; possible D gene TRBD2, 6 bases. CDR3 length: 14 amino acids. CDR1 and CDR2 from the germline V gene are SNHLY and FYNNEI. Trimming removed 5 bases from V and 4 bases from J, with 15 bases in between. DNA for the CDR3: TGTGCCAGCAGTCCGGGACGGGAGTCTTACGAGCAGTACTTC. This translates into CASSPGRESYEQYF.

Only a few counts were recorded for this clonotype. The chain uses TRBV27 and TRBJ2-7, with D perhaps matching TRBD1 (6 bases). The CDR3 has 14 amino acids. Germline V gene data show CDR1 as MNHEY and CDR2 as SMNVEV (reference sequence). Deletions cut 8 bases from V and 5 bases from J, with 19 bases between. CDR3 coding DNA: TGTGCCAGCCACCCTACAGGGACGGATCACGAGCAGTACTTC. Translated: CASHPTGTDHEQYF.

This clonotype was seen ten or more times. Relative to the germline gene, one junction end is altered; a read error may explain this. The chain uses TRBV7-9 and TRBJ2-7; D could derive from TRBD1 or TRBD2 (5 bases each). CDR1 SEHNR and CDR2 FQNEAQ come from the germline V gene (reference sequence). There are 12 residues in the CDR3. The CDR3 loop is CASSLGGGNPFF. The CDR3 nucleotides read TGTGCCAGCAGCTTAGGTGGGGGAAACCCCTTTTTC. Full variable domain (missing parts from reference TRBV7-9 and TRBJ2-7): DTGVSQNPRHKITKRGQNVTFRCDPISEHNRLYWYRQTLGQGPEFLTYFQNEAQLEKSRLLSDRFSAERPKGSFSTLEIQRTEQGDSAMYLCASSLGGGNPFFGPGTRLTVT.

This clonotype occurred a few times. This chain joins TRBV6-1 and TRBJ1-2; D gene unclear. Germline CDR1 and CDR2: MNHNS and SASEGT. V was shortened by 6 bases and J by 4 bases, with 15 bases between the two germline ends. CDR3 length equals 14 residues. Here the CDR3 reads CASSELADFYGYTF. CDR3 nucleotides: TGTGCCAGCAGCGAACTCGCAGACTTCTATGGCTACACCTTC.

In its sample, this clonotype was seen many times. This chain uses TRBV28 with TRBJ2-7; D tentatively reads TRBD1 or TRBD2 (5 bases each). Germline V gene data show CDR1 as MDHEN and CDR2 as SYDVKM. The germline V and J ends were trimmed by 4 bases and 3 bases, with 13 bases remaining between them. CDR3 size: 14 residues. The DNA of the CDR3 is TGTGCCAGCAGTTACAGGTCAAGCGGCTACGAGCAGTACTTC. Residues: CASSYRSSGYEQYF.

This clonotype has more than one count but fewer than ten. The CDR3 reads CSASESSYEQYF. CDR3 coding DNA: TGCAGTGCTAGCGAGAGCTCCTACGAGCAGTACTTC. The chain joins TRBV20-1 to TRBJ2-7; D call uncertain. The CDR3 contains 12 residues. Germline values: CDR1 DFQATT, CDR2 SNEGSKA (reference sequence). With 3 bases removed from V and 0 bases from J, the gap between germline ends came to 6 bases.

The sample holds many counts of this clonotype. The germline gene is not matched at one end of the junction; a read error may be the cause. The chain has TRBV5-1 and TRBJ2-7; no firm D call. The germline V gene has CDR1 SGHRS and CDR2 YFSETQ. The CDR3 spans 14 residues. The CDR3 coding sequence is TGTGCCAGCAGCTTACGAGGCAACTCCTACGAGCAGTACTTC. The encoded protein is CASSLRGNSYEQYF.

This clonotype was counted only a few times. The V gene is TRBV10-3, the J gene TRBJ2-2, with 10 nucleotides matching TRBD2. CDR1 is ENHRY and CDR2 is SYGVKD in the germline V gene. Trimming cost V 5 bases and J 6 bases; bases outside gene matches: 6. The CDR3 is 15 residues long. CDR3 DNA: TGTGCCATCAGTCTAGCGGGAGCTTGGTCCGGGGAGCTGTTTTTT. It yields the protein CAISLAGAWSGELFF.

This clonotype has a count of ten or more. The chain joins TRBV9 to TRBJ1-3; D gene ambiguous. V was cut by 2 bases and J by 0 bases, with 15 bases left in between. This CDR3 contains 17 residues. The germline V gene encodes CDR1 SGDLS and CDR2 YYNGEE. CDR3 bases: TGTGCCAGCAGCGTTTTCGATGACATTGGCTCTGGAAACACCATATATTTT. This gives the protein CASSVFDDIGSGNTIYF. The entire variable domain, with the rest obtained from reference TRBV9 and TRBJ1-3, is as follows: DSGVTQTPKHLITATGQRVTLRCSPRSGDLSVYWYQQSLDQGLQFLIQYYNGEERAKGNILERFSAQQFPDLHSELNLSSLELGDSALYFCASSVFDDIGSGNTIYFGEGSWLTVV.

This clonotype has ten or more counts. The gene calls are TRBV6-1 and TRBJ2-7; D is tentatively TRBD1 or TRBD2 (6 bases each). The CDR3 covers 14 residues. Trimming shortened V by 9 bases and J by 3 bases, and 18 bases separated the two germline ends. Germline-derived CDR1 and CDR2 are MNHNS and SASEGT. CDR3 nucleotides: TGTGCCAGTCTCAAGGGGGGCGAGGGCTACGAGCAGTACTTC. Translated, it gives CASLKGGEGYEQYF.

The V call is TRBV5-6, the J call TRBJ1-5, with a weak D call TRBD1 (6 bases). CDR1 and CDR2 from the germline V gene are SGHDT and YYEEEE. There are 15 residues in the CDR3. V lost 0 bases and J lost 5, with 12 bases in between. The CDR3 spells CASSLAGDGDQPQHF. The CDR3 DNA reads as TGTGCCAGCAGCTTGGCAGGGGATGGAGATCAGCCCCAGCATTTT.

This clonotype was recorded at least ten times. The chain has TRBV30 and TRBJ1-1, with D possibly being TRBD1 (5 bases). This CDR3 region has 14 residues. Germline CDR1 reads GTSNPN; CDR2 reads SVGIG (reference sequence). V was trimmed by 0 bases and J by 1 base, leaving 9 bases between them. CDR3 sequence: CAWSVLRGNTEAFF. The DNA of the CDR3 is TGTGCCTGGAGTGTACTAAGGGGGAACACTGAAGCTTTCTTT.

As for this clonotype: A read error is possible here, since a much larger clone lies one base away. The chain has TRBV5-1 and TRBJ2-1; TRBD2 matches at 8 bases. This CDR3 is built from 14 residues. CDR1 is SGHRS and CDR2 is YFSETQ in the germline V gene. J lost 7 bases, V lost 1 base, and 4 bases had no gene match. CDR3 DNA sequence: TGCGCCAGCAGCTTGACGGGGGGGCCGAATGAGCAGTTCTTC. Its protein product is CASSLTGGPNEQFF.

This clonotype was recorded at least ten times. The CDR3 DNA follows: TGTGCCAGCAGTTTAGGGATTAATCAGCCCCAGCATTTT. The encoded protein is CASSLGINQPQHF. The chain employs TRBV28 and TRBJ1-5; D uncertain. Trimming cost V 2 bases and J 4 bases, with 6 bases left between them. Germline CDR1 and CDR2: MDHEN and SYDVKM. The CDR3 totals 13 residues.

V is TRBV6-5 and J is TRBJ2-3; 10 bases agree with TRBD2. There are 17 residues in the CDR3. The V gene's germline CDR1 is MNHEY and CDR2 SVGAGI. V gave up 0 bases and J gave up 0 bases; unmatched junction bases: 3. Written as DNA, the CDR3 is TGTGCCAGCAGTTACTCTCCGACTAGCGGGAGCACAGATACGCAGTATTTT. Its protein product is CASSYSPTSGSTDTQYF.

This clonotype was observed many times. The J gene is TRBJ1-1, the V gene TRBV20-1, with no clear D. The CDR3 extends over 12 amino acids. CDR1 and CDR2 from the germline V gene are DFQATT and SNEGSKA (reference sequence). Trimming left V 2 bases short and J 3 bases short, with 7 bases between. The CDR3 DNA sequence: TGCAGTGCTAGACGGTCTGACACTGAAGCTTTCTTT. It is translated as CSARRSDTEAFF.

Many counts were recorded for this clonotype. The chain uses TRBV7-3 and TRBJ2-2; no clear D. The V end was cut by 3 bases, the J end by 7 bases, with 9 bases between. From germline, CDR1 is SGHTA and CDR2 FQGTGA. This CDR3 has 13 amino acids. Written as DNA, the CDR3 is TGTGCCAGCAGCTTGTCTCCGGGCGGGGAGCTGTTTTTT. Translating it yields CASSLSPGGELFF.

This clonotype was seen at least ten times. Compared with germline, one end of the junction differs, possibly owing to a read error. V usage is TRBV18 and J usage is TRBJ2-7; no firm D call. The CDR3 spans 13 residues. CDR1 KGHSH and CDR2 LQKENI come from the germline V gene. The CDR3 nucleotides read TGTGCCAGCTCACCTTCTCCTTCCGTGAGACGCGGCTTC. Translation gives CASSPSPSVRRGF.

This clonotype was seen at least ten times. The CDR3 protein is CASSQDRGTSADTQYF. The CDR3 nucleotides are TGTGCCAGCAGCCAAGATAGAGGGACTAGCGCAGATACGCAGTATTTT. The J gene is TRBJ2-3, the V gene TRBV3-1; 10 bases are a match to TRBD2. CDR3 length: 16 residues. The germline V gene has CDR1 LGHDT and CDR2 YNNKEL (reference sequence). The J segment lost 4 bases and the V segment lost 0 bases, leaving 4 bases of the junction unmatched.

This clonotype was seen more than once but under ten times. The genes are TRBV4-1 and TRBJ2-1, with TRBD2 matching 10 bases. The CDR3 length is 16 residues. Unmatched junction bases numbered 10, after V lost 6 bases and J lost 5 bases. Germline V gene sequence: CDR1 MGHRA, CDR2 YSYEKL. DNA for the CDR3: TGCGCCAGCAGACCTATTAGCGGGAGGACCCACAATGAGCAGTTCTTC. Encoded protein: CASRPISGRTHNEQFF.

The V call is TRBV11-2, the J call TRBJ2-7; the match to TRBD2 covers 7 bases. The CDR3 is made up of 14 amino acids. Germline assignment: CDR1 SGHAT and CDR2 FQNNGV. Trimming took 1 base from V and 7 from J; bases not matched to a gene: 7. The CDR3 here is CASSLAGGVFEQYF. The CDR3 DNA reads as TGTGCCAGCAGCTTAGCGGGAGGTGTATTTGAGCAGTACTTC.